This TCR beta chain was obtained from a study of T cell responses to AZD1222 COVID-19 vaccine (dated by TCRdb to the early 2020s). General notes on the study: AZD1222 recipients given second doses at about 4 weeks or at about 12 weeks were pooled, since spike-specific TCR depth and breadth were not found to differ between the two schedules. A total of approximately 250 trial participants underwent TCR sequencing, of whom about 210 had received two doses of AZD1222 and roughly 26 had received two doses of the MenACWY control vaccine. Trial participants were enrolled into age subgroups of 18-55, 56-69 and 70-plus years, which contained approximately 150, 28 and 58 TCR-sequenced participants, respectively. Study-level results and caveats: Because no day 14 peak-response samples were available, the repertoires could be characterized only after the peak T cell response. Vaccine-associated CD4 TCRs spanned the whole spike protein, with dominant responses in regions 160-218 and 743-854. In the small 56-69-year group, the increase in depth fell short of significance, most likely because of low power. Spike-specific TCR breadth and depth rose significantly after two AZD1222 doses compared with day 0 and with MenACWY recipients. Reportedly, almost half of the unique spike-specific TCRs recognized epitopes lying outside the regions that are mutated in the B.1.351 and B.1.1.7 variants. Most participants were white British and females outnumbered males, and the authors suggested that clonal diversity may have been underestimated. Conclusions about previously exposed vaccinees are limited because only five to seven AZD1222 recipients were SARS-CoV-2 seropositive at baseline.

The CDR3 regions of human TCRbeta chains were analyzed by immunosequencing. Under the source paper's analysis protocol: TCRs in the repertoires were compared against a reference library of SARS-CoV-2-specific TCRs that had been generated with the MIRA antigen-specificity platform. Breadth meant the fraction of unique TCRs that were SARS-CoV-2-associated, whereas depth meant the fraction of total T cells that were SARS-CoV-2-associated. Using the MIRA data, every spike-specific TCR was mapped to the spike region that the TCR reacted to and assigned to either a CD4 or a CD8 class. Log10-transformed breadth and depth values were compared by one-way ANOVA with Sidak's multiple comparisons tests. The table comes from immuneACCESS by way of TCRdb, which keeps in-frame sequences with V and J called. Part of the clones is missing from these tables; in studies checked, under half for an unresolved V gene and the rest for unknown reasons. V and J calls plus clone size are reproduced from that table; the DNA served to infer D and trimming. For this sample there are some 150,000 clones; 90% to 95% appear just once. The ten largest account for more than 0.8% of the sample.

The junction shows trimming of 1 base on V and 11 bases on J, plus 12 bases between the germline ends. From the cysteine up to the phenylalanine, the CDR3 has a length of 12 residues. This entry keeps only the CDR3 DNA: 36 bases, framed from base 1. As encoded in the germline V gene (reference sequence), CDR1 is GTSNPN while CDR2 is SVGIG. For this clone: Which antigen it targets is not known. It has no much larger one-base neighbor in the sample; base qualities were not kept.

The sample's time point label is to be understood as: baseline before first vaccination. Vaccinee samples were obtained from the UK trials COV001 and COV002, which included a single-blind randomized controlled phase 2/3 trial of AZD1222 (ChAdOx1 nCoV-19) in healthy adults. Trial participant PBMC samples were collected at day 0 and day 28 after the second dose for TCRbeta chain sequencing. The V and J genes are TRBV30 and TRBJ1-5; no D gene is confidently identified. The sequence was obtained from an adult in good health. Specimen: peripheral blood, collected on day 0 of AZD1222 vaccination. The bases read TGTGCCTGGAGTGGAGGCGCGGGGTCCCAGCATTTT. This gives the protein CAWSGGAGSQHF.